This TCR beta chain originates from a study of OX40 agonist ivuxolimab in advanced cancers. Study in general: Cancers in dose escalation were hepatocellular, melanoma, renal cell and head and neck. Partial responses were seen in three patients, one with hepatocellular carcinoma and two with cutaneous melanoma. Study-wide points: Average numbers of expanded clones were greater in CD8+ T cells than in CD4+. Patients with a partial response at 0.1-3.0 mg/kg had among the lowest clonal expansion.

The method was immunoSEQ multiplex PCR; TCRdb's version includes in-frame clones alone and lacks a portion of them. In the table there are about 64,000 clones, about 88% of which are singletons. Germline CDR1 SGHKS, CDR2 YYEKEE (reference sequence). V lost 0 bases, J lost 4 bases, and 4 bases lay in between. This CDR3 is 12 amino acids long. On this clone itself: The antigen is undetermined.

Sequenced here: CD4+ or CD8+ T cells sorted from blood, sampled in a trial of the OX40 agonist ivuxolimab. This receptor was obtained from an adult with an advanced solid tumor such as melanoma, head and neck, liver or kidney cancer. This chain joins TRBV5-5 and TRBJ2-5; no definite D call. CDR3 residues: CASSLALETQYF. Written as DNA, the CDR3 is TGTGCCAGCAGCTTGGCCCTAGAGACCCAGTACTTC.